Below are 32 T cell receptor beta chains sequenced from a single sample in a study of T cell responses to AZD1222 COVID-19 vaccine. The assay was immunoSEQ multiplex PCR, and TCRdb's table has in-frame clones only and misses some. The table includes about 150,000 clones, 93% detected once. This specimen was peripheral blood, taken on day 0 of AZD1222 vaccination. These receptors all come from an adult in good health.

The chain has TRBV5-1 and TRBJ2-3; TRBD1 might be the D (6 bases). There are 17 residues in the CDR3. Germline V gene sequence: CDR1 SGHRS, CDR2 YFSETQ. V lost 1 base and J lost 4, with 19 bases in between. In DNA form, the CDR3 reads TGCGCCAGCAGCTTGACAGGACACCCAGGGGAGCCAGATACGCAGTATTTT. Its translation: CASSLTGHPGEPDTQYF.

This clone occurred once. The chain couples TRBV19 to TRBJ2-3; 12 bases fit TRBD2. Germline V gives CDR1 LNHDA, CDR2 SQIVND (reference sequence). J was trimmed by 2 bases and V by 4 bases; bases with no gene match: 4. The CDR3 is 16 amino acids. CDR3 DNA sequence: TGTGCCAGTAGTACTCGGACTAGCGGGGCCACAGATACGCAGTATTTT. This encodes CASSTRTSGATDTQYF.

The chain joins TRBV10-3 to TRBJ2-1; 11 nucleotides line up with TRBD2. The CDR3 has 17 amino acids. Germline assignment: CDR1 ENHRY and CDR2 SYGVKD. V shed 4 bases and J 4 bases; nucleotides not matched to a gene: 9. As DNA, the CDR3 is TGTGCCATCAGTGGAGTAGCGGGAGGGCCTAAGTACAATGAGCAGTTCTTC. Amino acid sequence: CAISGVAGGPKYNEQFF.

As to this clone: The identical CDR3 is also encoded by other nucleotide sequences in the sample. The V gene is TRBV19, the J gene TRBJ1-2, with D maybe TRBD1 (5 bases). CDR1 is LNHDA and CDR2 is SQIVND in the germline V gene (reference sequence). Trimming shortened V by 5 bases and J by 3 bases, and 13 bases separated the two germline ends. This CDR3 has 14 amino acids. The CDR3 DNA reads TGTGCCAGTAGTCGCCCCGGGACGGACTATGGCTACACCTTC. This encodes CASSRPGTDYGYTF.

V usage is TRBV6-5 and J usage is TRBJ2-7; TRBD2 might be the D (6 bases). Germline CDR1 MNHEY, CDR2 SVGAGI. The CDR3 extends over 13 amino acids. Trimming stripped 9 bases from V and 5 bases from J, with 17 bases between. The CDR3 DNA follows: TGTGCCAGTAGAAATCCCGGGAGCCACGAGCAGTACTTC. Protein sequence: CASRNPGSHEQYF.

This clone has only a few counts. The chain links TRBV7-2 to TRBJ2-5, with 9 positions matching TRBD2. The germline V gene encodes CDR1 SGHTA and CDR2 FQGNSA. The ends lost 1 base at V and 4 bases at J; junction bases unmatched: 4. The CDR3 sequence is 15 residues long. CDR3 nucleotides: TGTGCCAGCAGCTTAGAGCGGGGGGCAGGAGAGACCCAGTACTTC. It yields the protein CASSLERGAGETQYF.

The gene calls are TRBV28 and TRBJ2-5, with unresolved D. The V end lost 2 bases, the J end lost 1 base, and 17 bases lay between the germline ends. The CDR3 covers 17 residues. Germline V gene sequence: CDR1 MDHEN, CDR2 SYDVKM. The CDR3 DNA is TGTGCCAGCAGTTTAGTCTCGGTACCTCCCTCCCAAGAGACCCAGTACTTC. Translated, it gives CASSLVSVPPSQETQYF.

This clone showed up just once. The V call is TRBV5-1, the J call TRBJ2-2; tentatively, D is TRBD2 (5 bases). The CDR3 contains 15 residues. The germline gives CDR1 SGHRS, CDR2 YFSETQ. V was cut by 0 bases and J by 4 bases, with 10 bases left in between. CDR3 loop: CASSLGAAGTGELFF. The CDR3 DNA reads as TGCGCCAGCAGCTTGGGCGCGGCGGGCACCGGGGAGCTGTTTTTT.

This rearrangement joins TRBV6-5 to TRBJ2-2; D is unresolved. Germline CDR1 reads MNHEY; CDR2 reads SVGAGI. V lost 2 bases and J lost 0, with 7 bases in between. The CDR3 runs to 15 residues. The CDR3 here is CASSYTATNTGELFF. The CDR3, as DNA: TGTGCCAGCAGTTACACAGCGACGAACACCGGGGAGCTGTTTTTT.

V gene TRBV7-9 combines with J gene TRBJ1-5, with D unclear. Trimming pared 1 base from V and 2 bases from J, leaving 6 bases between. The CDR3 consists of 14 residues. Looked up from germline, CDR1 is SEHNR and CDR2 is FQNEAQ (reference sequence). CDR3: CASSLDSGNQPQHF. CDR3 in DNA: TGTGCCAGCAGCTTAGACAGTGGCAATCAGCCCCAGCATTTT.

The chain joins TRBV4-1 to TRBJ1-4; weak D call: TRBD1 (5 bases). Trimming removed 0 bases at V and 8 bases at J, with 16 bases between. The germline V gene encodes CDR1 MGHRA and CDR2 YSYEKL. The CDR3 is 16 amino acids. The CDR3 bases are TGCGCCAGCAGCCAAGATCCCAGGGAGTTGCGGGAAAAACTGTTTTTT. It encodes CASSQDPRELREKLFF.

The chain couples TRBV4-1 to TRBJ2-2; no clear D gene. This CDR3 has 15 residues. Germline V CDR1 and CDR2: MGHRA, YSYEKL. V lost 0 bases and J 0 bases, leaving 5 bases between the germline ends. CDR3 in amino acids: CASSQDVANTGELFF. CDR3 DNA sequence: TGCGCCAGCAGCCAAGATGTAGCGAACACCGGGGAGCTGTTTTTT.

The chain couples TRBV6-5 to TRBJ2-7, with 9 bases matching TRBD2. This CDR3 is built from 15 residues. Trimming at V came to 6 bases and at J to 0 bases, leaving 6 bases not matched to a gene. The germline V gene encodes CDR1 MNHEY and CDR2 SVGAGI. In DNA, the CDR3 is TGTGCCAGCAGCTCGACTAGCGGAAACTCCTACGAGCAGTACTTC. Its translation is CASSSTSGNSYEQYF.

This chain connects TRBV21-1 to TRBJ1-1; TRBD1 reflects the table's D call only, with no check against the DNA. TRBV21-1 represents a pseudogene. CDR3 size: 15 residues. The CDR3 DNA reads as TGTGCCAGCAGCAAATCAGGGGGCCTGGACACTGAAGCTTTCTTT. Amino acids: CASSKSGGLDTEAFF.

The CDR3 sequence: CASGDYTRGEQYF. DNA of the CDR3: TGTGCCAGCGGCGATTATACCAGGGGTGAGCAGTACTTC. This chain uses TRBV2 with TRBJ2-7; D might be TRBD1 (6 bases). Germline V CDR1 and CDR2: SNHLY, FYNNEI. V lost 8 bases to trimming and J lost 7 bases, with 18 bases between them. The CDR3 consists of 13 residues.

The chain has TRBV5-1 and TRBJ2-1; D is possibly TRBD1 (5 bases). Germline loops: CDR1 SGHRS, CDR2 YFSETQ. The CDR3 spans 16 residues. Trimming cost V 0 bases and J 7 bases, with 17 bases left between them. The CDR3, as DNA: TGCGCCAGCAGCTTGGACAGCCCTAGGGGTGGGAATGAGCAGTTCTTC. Its translation: CASSLDSPRGGNEQFF.

V gene TRBV7-2 combines with J gene TRBJ2-7; TRBD1 matches 9 bases. Unmatched junction bases numbered 5, after V lost 4 bases and J lost 1 base. Per germline, CDR1 SGHTA and CDR2 FQGNSA. The CDR3 has 15 residues. DNA for the CDR3: TGTGCCAGCAGCTGGGGGACAGGGAGGTCCTACGAGCAGTACTTC. Translating gives CASSWGTGRSYEQYF.

The V and J genes are TRBV14 and TRBJ2-2; D unclear. V was trimmed by 0 bases and J by 2 bases, leaving 4 bases between them. Germline loops: CDR1 SGHDN, CDR2 FVKESK. The CDR3 sequence is 14 residues long. The CDR3 region has the DNA TGTGCCAGCAGCCAAGATACTAACACCGGGGAGCTGTTTTTT. Its translation: CASSQDTNTGELFF. Full variable domain (rest looked up from reference TRBV14 and TRBJ2-2): EAGVTQFPSHSVIEKGQTVTLRCDPISGHDNLYWYRRVMGKEIKFLLHFVKESKQDESGMPNNRFLAERTGGTYSTLKVQPAELEDSGVYFCASSQDTNTGELFFGEGSRLTVL.

The V gene is TRBV25-1, the J gene TRBJ2-3; 7 bases are shared with TRBD1. The ends lost 2 bases at V and 2 bases at J; junction bases unmatched: 7. In germline, CDR1 is MGHDK, CDR2 SYGVNS. CDR3 length equals 16 residues. CDR3 amino acids: CASSEPRTGYTDTQYF. Written as DNA, the CDR3 is TGTGCCAGCAGTGAACCCCGGACAGGTTACACAGATACGCAGTATTTT. Full variable domain (outside the CDR3, taken from reference TRBV25-1 and TRBJ2-3): EADIYQTPRYLVIGTGKKITLECSQTMGHDKMYWYQQDPGMELHLIHYSYGVNSTEKGDLSSESTVSRIRTEHFPLTLESARPSHTSQYLCASSEPRTGYTDTQYFGPGTRLTVL.

The J gene is TRBJ1-4, the V gene TRBV28; possibly TRBD1 for D (5 bases). Between the trimmed V and J ends, which lost 6 bases and 0 bases, there was a span of 8 bases. The CDR3 sequence is 14 residues long. From germline, CDR1 is MDHEN and CDR2 SYDVKM. The CDR3 DNA reads as TGTGCCAGCAGAAGGGGAGCAACTAATGAAAAACTGTTTTTT. Translating it yields CASRRGATNEKLFF.

In its sample, this clone was seen once. The chain recombines TRBV28 with TRBJ2-1, with D perhaps TRBD1 or TRBD2 (5 bases each). V lost 3 bases, J lost 1 base, and 10 bases lay in between. CDR3 size: 15 residues. Germline V CDR1 and CDR2: MDHEN, SYDVKM. The CDR3 nucleotides read TGTGCCAGCAGTTTTATCGGGGCTTCCTACAATGAGCAGTTCTTC. This gives the protein CASSFIGASYNEQFF.

This sequence joins TRBV28 and TRBJ1-3; D is uncertain. The CDR3 covers 12 residues. Germline CDR1 and CDR2: MDHEN and SYDVKM. Trimming left V 5 bases short and J 6 bases short, with 8 bases between. CDR3 sequence (DNA): TGTGCCAGCAGTGAATTTTTAAACACCATATATTTT. Amino acid sequence: CASSEFLNTIYF. Full variable domain (missing parts from reference TRBV28 and TRBJ1-3): DVKVTQSSRYLVKRTGEKVFLECVQDMDHENMFWYRQDPGLGLRLIYFSYDVKMKEKGDIPEGYSVSREKKERFSLILESASTNQTSMYLCASSEFLNTIYFGEGSWLTVV.

The chain joins TRBV12-3 or TRBV12-4 to TRBJ2-1, with D unresolved. V gave up 3 bases and J gave up 8 bases, with 2 bases separating them. The CDR3 runs to 10 residues. The CDR3 DNA sequence: TGTGCCAGCAGTTTGGATGAGCAGTTCTTC. Its translation: CASSLDEQFF.

The V and J genes are TRBV11-2 and TRBJ2-7; the match to TRBD2 covers 10 bases. Trimming cost V 2 bases and J 3 bases; bases outside gene matches: 4. The CDR3 is made up of 15 amino acids. CDR1 is SGHAT, CDR2 FQNNGV, per germline. CDR3 region: CASSLLAGEFYEQYF. In DNA, the CDR3 is TGTGCCAGCAGCTTACTAGCGGGAGAATTCTACGAGCAGTACTTC.

The chain joins TRBV25-1 to TRBJ1-1; D might be TRBD1 (6 bases). The germline V gene encodes CDR1 MGHDK and CDR2 SYGVNS. There are 12 residues in the CDR3. The germline V and J ends were trimmed by 1 base and 11 bases, with 11 bases remaining between them. The DNA of the CDR3 is TGTGCCAGCAGTGAATTCGGGGGCTGGGCTTTCTTT. Protein product: CASSEFGGWAFF.

This clone was recorded once. V gene TRBV27 combines with J gene TRBJ1-2; D not certain. The CDR3 consists of 13 residues. V shed 3 bases and J shed 1 base, with 6 bases lying between them. Germline V gives CDR1 MNHEY, CDR2 SMNVEV (reference sequence). The CDR3 sequence is CASSLAFNYGYTF. Written as DNA, the CDR3 is TGTGCCAGCAGTTTGGCCTTTAACTATGGCTACACCTTC.

This clone was found a few times. The CDR3 region is CASSQGTHYEQYF. DNA of the CDR3: TGCGCCAGCAGCCAAGGGACTCACTACGAGCAGTACTTC. The chain carries TRBV4-1 and TRBJ2-7, with D perhaps TRBD2 (5 bases). Trimming removed 1 base at V and 3 bases at J, with 7 bases between. CDR3 size: 13 residues. From germline, CDR1 is MGHRA and CDR2 YSYEKL.

This chain joins TRBV5-1 and TRBJ1-2; D uncertain. Germline lookup yields CDR1 SGHRS and CDR2 YFSETQ. CDR3 length: 12 amino acids. V was pared by 0 bases and J by 8 bases, with 8 bases between. This CDR3 reads CASSLEGSGYTF. The CDR3 nucleotides read TGCGCCAGCAGCTTGGAAGGGAGCGGCTACACCTTC.

The chain links TRBV25-1 to TRBJ2-7; the match to TRBD2 covers 9 bases. There are 15 residues in the CDR3. V dropped 3 bases and J dropped 4; count of bases not matched to a gene: 7. Germline V gene data show CDR1 as MGHDK and CDR2 as SYGVNS. The CDR3 nucleotides are TGTGCCAGCAGTGATCCCGGGACTAGCCTATACGAGCAGTACTTC. Encoded protein: CASSDPGTSLYEQYF.

This chain joins TRBV2 and TRBJ1-1; 8 bases align to TRBD1. Germline CDR1 SNHLY, CDR2 FYNNEI. V shed 3 bases, J shed 3 bases, and the junction held 15 bases outside the gene matches. There are 18 residues in the CDR3. CDR3 in DNA: TGTGCCAGCAGTGAGAGGCAGGGGGCGAGGGAGCGGGACACTGAAGCTTTCTTT. This gives the protein CASSERQGARERDTEAFF.

The chain recombines TRBV11-2 with TRBJ1-3, with a tentative D call TRBD1 (5 bases). Germline lookup yields CDR1 SGHAT and CDR2 FQNNGV. V was trimmed by 2 bases and J by 2 bases, leaving 10 bases between them. There are 15 residues in the CDR3. Here the CDR3 DNA reads TGTGCCAGCAGCTTAATAAGGGACCCTGGAAACACCATATATTTT. Its translation: CASSLIRDPGNTIYF.

The chain carries TRBV6-5 and TRBJ2-1; D gene ambiguous. CDR3 length: 15 residues. V was cut by 0 bases and J by 4 bases, with 10 bases left in between. Germline CDR1 is MNHEY and CDR2 is SVGAGI. The CDR3 here is CASSYSRAPYNEQFF. CDR3 DNA sequence: TGTGCCAGCAGTTACTCCCGGGCCCCTTACAATGAGCAGTTCTTC.